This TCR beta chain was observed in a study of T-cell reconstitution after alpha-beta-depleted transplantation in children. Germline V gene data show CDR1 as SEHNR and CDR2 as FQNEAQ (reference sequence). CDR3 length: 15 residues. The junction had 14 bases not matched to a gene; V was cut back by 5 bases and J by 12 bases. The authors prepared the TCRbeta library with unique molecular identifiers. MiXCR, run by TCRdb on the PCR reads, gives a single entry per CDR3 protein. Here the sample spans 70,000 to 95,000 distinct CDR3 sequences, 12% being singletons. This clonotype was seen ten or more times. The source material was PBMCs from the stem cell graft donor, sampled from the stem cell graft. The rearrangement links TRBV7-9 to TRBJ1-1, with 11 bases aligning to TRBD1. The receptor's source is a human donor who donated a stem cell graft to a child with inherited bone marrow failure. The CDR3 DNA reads TGTGCCAGCAGCCCTGGGGGACAGGGGGTGTTTGGGACTTTCTTT. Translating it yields CASSPGGQGVFGTFF.